Each of the 5 T cell receptor beta chains below was sequenced from the same sample in a study of shared clonotypes between healthy human individuals. Here immunoSEQ multiplex PCR was the method, and the copy in TCRdb shows in-frame clones only, minus some. The sample lists millions of clones, over 85% seen once, with 0.13% in the top ten. Sequencing was done on a sample of naive CD4+ T cells sorted from blood. The subset was: CD45RA+ positively selected. Every receptor here comes from a man aged 18 to 29 in good health.

This clone was detected only once. This chain connects TRBV30 to TRBJ2-4, with 12 positions matching TRBD1. V was pared by 3 bases and J by 1 base, with 1 base of the junction left unmatched. Germline V gene sequence: CDR1 GTSNPN, CDR2 SVGIG (reference sequence). This CDR3 has 15 residues. Here the CDR3 DNA reads TGTGCCTGGAGGGGACAGGGGGCGGCCAAAAACATTCAGTACTTC. The encoded protein is CAWRGQGAAKNIQYF.

V and J are TRBV5-6 and TRBJ1-6; D gene ambiguous. Deletions cut 0 bases from V and 11 bases from J, with 9 bases between. Germline lookup yields CDR1 SGHDT and CDR2 YYEEEE. This CDR3 is built from 13 residues. The CDR3 bases are TGTGCCAGCAGCTTGGCGGGTGAGGCACCCCTCCACTTT. Protein product: CASSLAGEAPLHF.

V and J are TRBV10-3 and TRBJ1-3; 7 bases fit TRBD1. Germline values: CDR1 ENHRY, CDR2 SYGVKD. The CDR3 spans 17 residues. V dropped 7 bases and J dropped 0; count of bases not matched to a gene: 12. CDR3 region: CAITPSPGTDSGNTIYF. The CDR3 DNA is TGTGCCATCACCCCGTCCCCAGGGACAGACTCTGGAAACACCATATATTTT.

The chain couples TRBV10-2 to TRBJ2-3; 7 bases align to TRBD2. The CDR3 loop spans 18 amino acids. With V trimmed by 0 bases and J by 2 bases, 11 bases remained unmatched. In germline, CDR1 is WSHSY, CDR2 SAAADI. For the CDR3, the DNA is TGCGCCAGCAGTGAGTCGCTGACTACAGCGGGGCACACAGATACGCAGTATTTT. Translated, it gives CASSESLTTAGHTDTQYF.

The V and J genes are TRBV5-1 and TRBJ1-1; a possible D gene is TRBD1 (5 bases). The CDR3 is made up of 15 amino acids. Germline V gives CDR1 SGHRS, CDR2 YFSETQ. V was pared by 1 base and J by 1 base, with 11 bases between. In DNA, the CDR3 is TGCGCCAGCAGCTTGAGGTCCAGGGAGAACACTGAAGCTTTCTTT. It encodes CASSLRSRENTEAFF.